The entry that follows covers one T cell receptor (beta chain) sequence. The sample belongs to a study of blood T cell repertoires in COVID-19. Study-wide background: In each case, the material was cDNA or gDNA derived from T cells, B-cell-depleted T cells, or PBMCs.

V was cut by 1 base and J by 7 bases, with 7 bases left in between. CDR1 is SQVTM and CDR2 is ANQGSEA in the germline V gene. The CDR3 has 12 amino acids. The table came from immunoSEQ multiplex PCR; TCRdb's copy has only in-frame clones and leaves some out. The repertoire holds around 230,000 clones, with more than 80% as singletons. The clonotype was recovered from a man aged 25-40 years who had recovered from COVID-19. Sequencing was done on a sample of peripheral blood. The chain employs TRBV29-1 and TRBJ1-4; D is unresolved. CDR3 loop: CSVEVSGEKLFF. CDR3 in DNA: TGCAGCGTTGAAGTTTCGGGTGAAAAACTGTTTTTT.